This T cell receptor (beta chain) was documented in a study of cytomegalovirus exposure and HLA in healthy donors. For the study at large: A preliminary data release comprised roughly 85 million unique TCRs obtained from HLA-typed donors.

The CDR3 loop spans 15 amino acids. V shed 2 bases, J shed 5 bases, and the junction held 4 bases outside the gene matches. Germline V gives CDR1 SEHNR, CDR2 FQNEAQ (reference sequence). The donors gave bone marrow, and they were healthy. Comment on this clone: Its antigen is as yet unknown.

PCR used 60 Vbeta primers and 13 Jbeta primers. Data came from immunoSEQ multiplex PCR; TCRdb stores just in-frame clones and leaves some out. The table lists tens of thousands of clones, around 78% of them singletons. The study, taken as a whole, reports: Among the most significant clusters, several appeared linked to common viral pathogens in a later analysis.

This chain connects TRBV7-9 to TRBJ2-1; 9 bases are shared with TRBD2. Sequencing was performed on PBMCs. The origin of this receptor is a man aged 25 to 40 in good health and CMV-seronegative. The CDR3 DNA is TGTGCCAGCAGCTTAACACTAGCGGGCAACAATGAGCAGTTCTTC. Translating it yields CASSLTLAGNNEQFF.